This entry is about one TCR beta chain. Its antigen is currently unknown. The CDR3 has 13 residues. Trimming took 5 bases from V and 2 from J, leaving 11 bases between them. Germline lookup yields CDR1 SGHRS and CDR2 YFSETQ. This sample is part of a study of T cell responses to AZD1222 COVID-19 vaccine. Across the whole study: Both about-4-week and about-12-week second-dose recipients were combined. Study results and limitations: Dominant at 160-218 and 743-854, vaccine-associated CD4 TCRs also spanned spike. Donor demographics were predominantly white British with a female majority; clonal diversity may be underestimated.

Libraries were prepared by immunoSEQ multiplex PCR; TCRdb keeps only in-frame clonotypes and omits some of them. This table has about 85,000 clones, 88% appearing once. The receptor was isolated from an adult in good health. The sample in question was peripheral blood, obtained on day 0 of AZD1222 vaccination. The chain links TRBV5-1 to TRBJ2-7; no firm D call. CDR3: CASSPDWAYEQYF. The DNA for the CDR3 is TGCGCCAGCAGTCCTGACTGGGCCTACGAGCAGTACTTC.